Below are 8 T cell receptor beta chains sequenced from a single sample in a study of circulating CD8 cells and anti-PD-1 response in melanoma. From live CD3+CD8+TCRalphabeta+ cells, four PD-1 and/or TIGIT subsets were sorted. Each library started from 15 ng of total RNA using the QIAseq Immune Repertoire TCR panel. TCRdb re-called the reads with MiXCR, one entry per CDR3 protein. The profile shows under 750 distinct CDR3 sequences, approximately 11% of them singletons. Sequencing was performed on CD8+ T cells from PBMCs, taken at baseline or after one month of anti-PD-1 therapy (not recorded which). These receptors originate from a human donor with melanoma.

By proportion, this clonotype is medium-sized. This chain connects TRBV19 to TRBJ2-1, with D possibly being TRBD2 (5 bases). V gave up 5 bases and J gave up 7 bases, with 15 bases separating them. The CDR3 runs 14 residues. The germline V gene has CDR1 LNHDA and CDR2 SQIVND (reference sequence). This CDR3 is CASSPTTGLNEQFF. DNA for the CDR3: TGTGCCAGTAGTCCCACGACTGGACTTAATGAGCAGTTCTTC.

V and J are TRBV27 and TRBJ2-3, with 8 bases that match TRBD2. The CDR3 runs to 15 residues. Trimming removed 4 bases from V and 1 base from J; junction bases left unmatched: 4. Looked up from germline, CDR1 is MNHEY and CDR2 is SMNVEV (reference sequence). Here the CDR3 reads CASSSGLAGTDTQYF. The CDR3 nucleotides are TGTGCCAGCAGTTCCGGACTAGCAGGCACAGATACGCAGTATTTT.

By proportion, this clonotype is medium-sized. The chain employs TRBV29-1 and TRBJ2-5; D is ambiguous. Germline loops: CDR1 SQVTM, CDR2 ANQGSEA. V was trimmed by 7 bases and J by 4 bases, leaving 7 bases between them. The CDR3 totals 10 residues. CDR3 in amino acids: CSALTETQYF. The CDR3 region has the DNA TGCAGCGCCTTGACAGAGACCCAGTACTTC. Complete variable domain (other parts from reference TRBV29-1 and TRBJ2-5): SAVISQKPSRDICQRGTSLTIQCQVDSQVTMMFWYRQQPGQSLTLIATANQGSEATYESGFVIDKFPISRPNLTFSTLTVSNMSPEDSSIYLCSALTETQYFGPGTRLLVL.

This clonotype is labeled medium-sized. V is TRBV6-5 and J is TRBJ2-4; 9 bases are shared with TRBD1. The CDR3 loop spans 15 amino acids. Germline V gives CDR1 MNHEY, CDR2 SVGAGI. With 0 bases clipped from V and 10 bases from J, the junction kept 7 bases outside the gene matches. The CDR3 coding sequence is TGTGCCAGCAGTTACTCGTCCGGGACAGGGACTATTCAGTACTTC. This translates into CASSYSSGTGTIQYF.

This clonotype ranks as medium-sized. The chain couples TRBV7-2 to TRBJ2-3; D is possibly TRBD1 (5 bases). Trimming took off 4 bases at V and 3 bases at J, with 17 bases between the two ends. The length of the CDR3 is 16 residues. In germline, CDR1 is SGHTA, CDR2 FQGNSA. The CDR3 DNA follows: TGTGCCAGCAGCTCACAGCAGGGTTTGAGGACAGATACGCAGTATTTT. Translation gives CASSSQQGLRTDTQYF. The full variable domain, completed using reference TRBV7-2 and TRBJ2-3, is GAGVSQSPSNKVTEKGKDVELRCDPISGHTALYWYRQSLGQGLEFLIYFQGNSAPDKSGLPSDRFSAERTGGSVSTLTIQRTQQEDSAVYLCASSSQQGLRTDTQYFGPGTRLTVL.

This clonotype is labeled medium-sized (0.01 to 0.1%). This chain joins TRBV7-3 and TRBJ2-1; 7 positions agree with TRBD1. Germline assignment: CDR1 SGHTA and CDR2 FQGTGA. Trimming at V came to 3 bases and at J to 5 bases, leaving 10 bases not matched to a gene. This CDR3 contains 16 residues. The CDR3 sequence is CASSLTTGPINNEQFF. The CDR3 region has the DNA TGTGCCAGCAGCTTGACGACAGGGCCTATCAACAATGAGCAGTTCTTC.

Relative to its sample, this clonotype is medium-sized. J is TRBJ2-3 and V is TRBV7-2, with unresolved D. Trimming pared 3 bases from V and 6 bases from J, leaving 4 bases between. The CDR3 is 11 residues long. Germline CDR1 SGHTA, CDR2 FQGNSA. The CDR3 reads CASSFSDTQYF. CDR3 bases: TGTGCCAGCAGCTTTAGCGATACGCAGTATTTT. Looking up the rest from reference TRBV7-2 and TRBJ2-3 gives the full variable domain: GAGVSQSPSNKVTEKGKDVELRCDPISGHTALYWYRQSLGQGLEFLIYFQGNSAPDKSGLPSDRFSAERTGGSVSTLTIQRTQQEDSAVYLCASSFSDTQYFGPGTRLTVL.

This clonotype is labeled medium-sized. The J gene is TRBJ2-3, the V gene TRBV4-3, with no clear D. This CDR3 is 13 amino acids long. Germline loops: CDR1 LGHNA, CDR2 YSLEER. Trimming removed 1 base from V and 5 bases from J, with 7 bases in between. The CDR3 nucleotides read TGCGCCAGCAGCCAAGGGTCAAGAGATACGCAGTATTTT. Protein: CASSQGSRDTQYF.